The source of this T cell receptor beta chain is a study of shared T cell receptors in the human thymus (dated by TCRdb to the early 2020s). With regard to the full study: The study examined how self-reactive, shared T-cell receptor alpha chains are generated in the human thymus.

Concerning this clone: The clone's antigen remains unknown. No per-base quality is available; no much larger clone lies one base away.

Library construction relied on the immunoSEQ multiplex PCR assay. Sourced from immuneACCESS, this table was stored by TCRdb with only in-frame sequences that have V and J called. A share of the clones is absent; for the studies checked, an unresolved V gene accounts for under half, and the remainder has no known explanation. Within this sample are 650,000 to 950,000 clones, with around 85% of them counted one time only. Together, the top ten hold roughly 0.01% of the sample. The cysteine opens and the phenylalanine closes a CDR3 of 15 amino acids. Of all the DNA, just the CDR3 is kept, 45 bases in frame from base 1. Germline trimming: 0 bases from V, 1 base from J; junction bases outside gene matches: 4. CDR1 is given as SQVTM and CDR2 as ANQGSEA, both from the germline V gene. The sample was also reused in another study, on human thymus T cells. The second study, in turn, reports: Donors were immunologically healthy infants undergoing open corrective cardiac surgery for congenital heart defects in Finland. Thymus tissue was obtained as surgical resects removed during corrective cardiac surgery. Biased V and J gene segment usage appeared to be present in both thymic and peripheral blood repertoires. Highly overlapping thymic TCR repertoires among unrelated individuals were reported in the related research. The study used under 10 infant thymus samples plus four related peripheral blood samples to characterize TCR alpha and beta repertoires. Donor ages ranged from about 7 to 244 days, and the cohort comprised about six male and a couple of female infants. Thymocytes were mechanically released from the tissue and were stored as pellets of 10-30 million cells at -70 degrees C. Genomic DNA was extracted from frozen cell pellets with a QIAsymphony instrument. Using the immunoSEQ multiplex PCR assay, the TCRB and TCRAD loci were amplified from a standardized quantity of quality-controlled genomic DNA. The amplicons spanned the V(D)J region and were long enough to cover the CDR3 and allow V and J genes to be identified. Through the commercial immunoSEQ service, the amplicons were sequenced on an Illumina platform. Primer bias and sequencing errors were corrected as previously described, and TCRAD and TCRB definitions were based on the IMGT database. immunoSEQ Analyzer 3.0 and VDJTools were used for repertoire analysis, which covered basic statistics, V/J segment usage, diversity estimates, rarefaction and pairwise overlap. Diversity was estimated using the Chao1, ChaoE, Efron-Thisted, Shannon and inverse Simpson indices, and was also estimated on datasets down-sampled to the size of the smallest sample. Repertoire overlap used strict matching of CDR3 nucleotide sequence, V gene and J gene, with Jaccard-based multidimensional scaling clustering. On average, thymus samples gave 750,000 to 1,000,000 unique TCRB clonotypes, whereas blood samples gave around 84,000.

This TCR was sampled from a girl less than two years old with a congenital heart defect. Donor details come from another sample of the same person, matched by shared clones. The rearrangement combines TRBV29-1 with TRBJ1-1, with 8 bases in between that match TRBD1. Sequencing was performed on thymocytes. The CDR3 protein sequence reads: CSVEDTGGGNTEAFF. The nucleotide sequence is given as TGCAGCGTTGAAGATACAGGGGGAGGGAACACTGAAGCTTTCTTT.